This entry lists 5 T cell receptor beta chains sequenced from one sample in a study of T-cell reconstitution after alpha-beta-depleted transplantation in children. During its preparation, the TCRbeta library received unique molecular identifiers. Each CDR3 protein is one row after TCRdb ran MiXCR on the PCR reads. In the table there are a few hundred thousand distinct CDR3 sequences, 25% to 30% of which are singletons. The material was PBMCs, obtained before TCRalphabeta/CD19-depleted stem cell transplant. These receptors were taken from a boy under three years old with Wiskott-Aldrich syndrome, due to receive a stem cell transplant.

This clonotype was observed a few times. The V gene is TRBV10-3, the J gene TRBJ1-5; D gene unclear. The length of the CDR3 is 14 residues. CDR1 ENHRY and CDR2 SYGVKD come from the germline V gene. Trimming shortened V by 2 bases and J by 4 bases, and 9 bases separated the two germline ends. CDR3 amino acids: CAISERAKNQPQHF. The CDR3 DNA sequence: TGTGCCATCAGTGAGAGGGCCAAAAATCAGCCCCAGCATTTT.

This clonotype was observed a handful of times. The V call is TRBV12-3 or TRBV12-4, the J call TRBJ2-1; TRBD2 aligns across 8 bases. The CDR3 length is 15 residues. V was clipped by 7 bases and J by 4 bases; unmatched bases: 9. CDR3 residues: CASTNPTSGYNEQFF. DNA for the CDR3: TGTGCCAGCACCAATCCCACTAGCGGTTACAATGAGCAGTTCTTC.

The chain joins TRBV12-3 or TRBV12-4 to TRBJ1-1; D call uncertain. This CDR3 is 14 amino acids long. V was shortened by 7 bases and J by 0 bases, with 12 bases between the two germline ends. This CDR3 reads CASTRGRVNTEAFF. CDR3 DNA: TGTGCCAGCACCCGAGGGAGGGTGAACACTGAAGCTTTCTTT.

This clonotype was counted a few times. This chain joins TRBV5-1 and TRBJ2-2; possible D gene TRBD2, 5 bases. The germline V gene encodes CDR1 SGHRS and CDR2 YFSETQ. V dropped 2 bases and J dropped 5 bases, with 10 bases sitting between them. The CDR3 consists of 14 residues. CDR3 nucleotide sequence: TGCGCCAGCAGCTTCTTTAGGGAGACCGGGGAGCTGTTTTTT. It yields the protein CASSFFRETGELFF.

The chain recombines TRBV28 with TRBJ2-7, with a tentative D call TRBD1 (5 bases). V lost 5 bases, J lost 3 bases, and 17 bases lay in between. This CDR3 is 15 amino acids long. Germline-derived CDR1 and CDR2 are MDHEN and SYDVKM. As DNA, the CDR3 is TGTGCCAGCAGTCCACACCTGGGGCAGAGCTACGAGCAGTACTTC. This encodes CASSPHLGQSYEQYF.